A selection of T cell receptor beta chains follows, all from one sample in a study of blood T cell repertoires in COVID-19. Repertoires were generated with immunoSEQ multiplex PCR, while TCRdb's copy carries only in-frame clones and drops some. This repertoire shows a few hundred thousand clones, about 88% found once; its top ten account for about 10%. Sequenced: peripheral blood. The receptor source for this set is a woman in her twenties or thirties with COVID-19, enrolled during active disease. The CDR3 runs from the conserved cysteine through the conserved F or W. Each record gives: V gene, clone size, J gene, D gene, CDR3 protein, CDR3 DNA. The D gene is left open where the match is weak. Only some rows state a clone size, as once, few, many or a class for expanded clones.

>TRBV20-1|-|TRBJ1-5|TRBD1
CSASSGQEDSNQPQHF
TGCAGTGCTAGTTCGGGACAGGAGGATAGCAATCAGCCCCAGCATTTT
>TRBV9|-|TRBJ1-5|-
CASIQGPNQPQHF
TGTGCCAGCATACAGGGACCCAATCAGCCCCAGCATTTT
>TRBV7-3|-|TRBJ1-1|-
CASSLGRNTEAFF
TGTGCCAGCAGCTTAGGCAGAAACACTGAAGCTTTCTTT
>TRBV3-1/TRBV3-2|-|TRBJ2-1|-
CASSQGAPNYNEQFF
TGTGCCAGCAGCCAAGGGGCGCCGAACTACAATGAGCAGTTCTTC
>TRBV24-1|-|TRBJ2-7|-
CATSRDGAPRGEQYF
TGTGCCACCAGTAGGGATGGGGCCCCAAGAGGCGAGCAGTACTTC
>TRBV10-3|once|TRBJ2-6|-
CAISIPTPGANVLTF
TGTGCCATCAGTATACCCACACCCGGGGCCAACGTCCTGACTTTC
>TRBV2|-|TRBJ2-7|TRBD2
CASSEGGAGGGYEQYF
TGTGCCAGCAGTGAAGGGGGTGCGGGAGGAGGGTACGAGCAGTACTTC
>TRBV27|-|TRBJ2-7|-
CASSLFVAKPGEQYF
TGTGCCAGCAGTTTATTCGTAGCGAAACCAGGCGAGCAGTACTTC
>TRBV28|-|TRBJ1-2|-
CASSSGADGNYGYTF
TGTGCCAGCAGTTCTGGGGCCGACGGAAACTATGGCTACACCTTC
>TRBV30|-|TRBJ1-1|-
CAWGERVWAFF
TGTGCCTGGGGGGAGCGCGTTTGGGCTTTCTTT
>TRBV28|-|TRBJ2-5|TRBD1
CASSPWTGGGETQYF
TGTGCCAGCAGTCCTTGGACAGGGGGCGGGGAGACCCAGTACTTC
>TRBV6-2/TRBV6-3|once|TRBJ2-1|TRBD2
CASSWTSGRAGNEQFF
TGTGCCAGCAGTTGGACTAGCGGGAGGGCGGGGAATGAGCAGTTCTTC
>TRBV6-2/TRBV6-3|once|TRBJ2-7|TRBD1
CASSYSTFGTDYYEQYF
TGTGCCAGCAGTTACTCGACATTTGGGACAGACTACTACGAGCAGTACTTC
>TRBV4-1|-|TRBJ1-5|-
CASSHLPPQTQPQHF
TGCGCCAGCAGCCACCTACCCCCCCAGACACAGCCCCAGCATTTT
>TRBV18|-|TRBJ1-2|-
CASSPSRAEGYTF
TGTGCCAGCTCACCCAGCAGGGCGGAAGGCTACACCTTC
>TRBV7-9|few|TRBJ1-5|-
CASSRGSGTLEHF
TGTGCCAGCAGCCGAGGGAGCGGGACCCTAGAGCATTTT
>TRBV6-5|-|TRBJ1-2|-
CASSYLLGGYTF
TGTGCCAGCAGTTACCTCCTCGGTGGCTACACCTTC
>TRBV5-4|-|TRBJ2-2|TRBD1
CASSGTGTGLTGELFF
TGTGCCAGCAGCGGTACCGGGACAGGACTCACCGGGGAGCTGTTTTTT
>TRBV6-2/TRBV6-3|-|TRBJ2-7|TRBD2
CASSYSLAVLYEQYF
TGTGCCAGCAGTTACTCCCTAGCGGTTCTCTACGAGCAGTACTTC
>TRBV2|-|TRBJ2-7|-
CASRQGGGEQYF
TGTGCCAGTCGTCAGGGGGGTGGCGAGCAGTACTTC
>TRBV5-1|-|TRBJ1-4|TRBD1
CASSLQGWGNEKLFF
TGCGCCAGCAGCTTACAGGGGTGGGGGAATGAAAAACTGTTTTTT
>TRBV19|-|TRBJ2-3|-
CASSDRSDTQYF
TGTGCCAGTAGTGACAGATCAGATACGCAGTATTTT
>TRBV28|-|TRBJ2-7|-
CASSFGRGETEQYF
TGTGCCAGCAGTTTCGGCAGGGGCGAGACTGAGCAGTACTTC
>TRBV28|-|TRBJ2-3|TRBD1
CASSRRTGLSDTQYF
TGTGCCAGCAGTCGACGGACAGGGTTATCAGATACGCAGTATTTT
>TRBV3-1/TRBV3-2|-|TRBJ2-7|-
CASSQVEGIEQYF
TGTGCCAGCAGCCAAGTGGAGGGGATCGAGCAGTACTTC
>TRBV9|-|TRBJ2-7|-
CASSAMSSAAKYEQYF
TGTGCCAGCAGCGCAATGTCTAGCGCCGCAAAGTACGAGCAGTACTTC
>TRBV27|-|TRBJ1-5|TRBD1
CASRTGGNSNQPQHF
TGTGCCAGCAGGACAGGGGGTAATAGCAATCAGCCCCAGCATTTT
>TRBV5-1|-|TRBJ1-3|-
CASSSGFSGNTIYF
TGCGCCAGCAGCTCAGGTTTCTCTGGAAACACCATATATTTT
>TRBV7-9|-|TRBJ1-1|-
CASSPWGVQVNTEAFF
TGTGCCAGCAGCCCATGGGGGGTGCAGGTGAACACTGAAGCTTTCTTT
>TRBV5-4|-|TRBJ2-5|-
CASSPGSGHLQETQYF
TGTGCCAGCAGCCCGGGGTCGGGACACCTACAAGAGACCCAGTACTTC
>TRBV5-6|-|TRBJ1-6|-
CASSLIQRDSPLHF
TGTGCCAGCAGCTTAATACAGCGGGATTCACCCCTCCACTTT
>TRBV6-1|-|TRBJ2-1|TRBD2
CASSEIAGVFNEQFF
TGTGCCAGCAGTGAAATAGCGGGAGTCTTCAATGAGCAGTTCTTC
>TRBV27|-|TRBJ2-7|-
CASSSSGVYEQYF
TGTGCCAGCAGTTCCTCAGGGGTCTACGAGCAGTACTTC
>TRBV19|-|TRBJ2-2|-
CASSIPSVNTGELFF
TGTGCCAGTAGTATCCCTAGCGTGAACACCGGGGAGCTGTTTTTT
>TRBV11-2|once|TRBJ2-3|TRBD2
CASSLAGRTYTDTQYF
TGTGCCAGCAGCTTAGCCGGGAGGACCTACACAGATACGCAGTATTTT
>TRBV9|-|TRBJ2-7|TRBD1
CASSPGQGASEQYF
TGTGCCAGCAGCCCGGGACAGGGGGCTAGCGAGCAGTACTTC
>TRBV28|-|TRBJ2-4|TRBD1
CASSQGQGAWVKNIQYF
TGTGCCAGCAGTCAGGGACAGGGGGCTTGGGTCAAAAACATTCAGTACTTC
>TRBV3-1/TRBV3-2|-|TRBJ2-7|-
CASSQGAGTYEQYF
TGTGCCAGCAGCCAAGGGGCGGGAACCTACGAGCAGTACTTC
>TRBV28|-|TRBJ2-7|TRBD1
CASSLLGTGALDEQYF
TGTGCCAGCAGTTTATTAGGGACAGGGGCCTTGGACGAGCAGTACTTC
>TRBV28|-|TRBJ2-7|-
CASSLGARWEQYF
TGTGCCAGCAGTTTGGGGGCTCGGTGGGAGCAGTACTTC
>TRBV10-3|-|TRBJ1-4|-
CATRGVTAANEKLFF
TGTGCCACCCGGGGGGTCACAGCTGCTAATGAAAAACTGTTTTTT
>TRBV19|-|TRBJ2-3|TRBD2
CASSMRLAGEDTQYF
TGTGCCAGTAGTATGAGACTAGCGGGAGAAGATACGCAGTATTTT
>TRBV28|few|TRBJ1-2|-
CASSLTGIYGYTF
TGTGCCAGCAGTTTAACAGGGATCTATGGCTACACCTTC
>TRBV18|-|TRBJ1-4|TRBD1
CASSLPGQGYEKLFF
TGTGCCAGCTCACTTCCGGGACAGGGGTATGAAAAACTGTTTTTT
>TRBV27|few|TRBJ2-1|TRBD2
CASSLVRLAGRDEQFF
TGTGCCAGCAGCCTAGTCCGACTAGCGGGGCGAGATGAGCAGTTCTTC
>TRBV30|-|TRBJ1-6|TRBD1
CAWRLGQGNSPLHF
TGTGCCTGGAGGTTGGGACAGGGAAATTCACCCCTCCACTTT
>TRBV18|-|TRBJ1-4|-
CASSRAAEGEKLFF
TGTGCCAGCTCACGGGCTGCGGAGGGTGAAAAACTGTTTTTT
>TRBV13|-|TRBJ2-7|TRBD1
CASRVRGRTYEQYF
TGTGCCAGCAGGGTCAGGGGGAGAACCTACGAGCAGTACTTC
>TRBV11-1|-|TRBJ2-2|TRBD2
CASSFSGRVRELFF
TGTGCCAGCAGCTTTAGCGGGAGGGTCCGGGAGCTGTTTTTT
>TRBV7-8|-|TRBJ1-4|TRBD1
CASSQGQGDEKLFF
TGTGCCAGCAGCCAAGGACAGGGGGATGAAAAACTGTTTTTT